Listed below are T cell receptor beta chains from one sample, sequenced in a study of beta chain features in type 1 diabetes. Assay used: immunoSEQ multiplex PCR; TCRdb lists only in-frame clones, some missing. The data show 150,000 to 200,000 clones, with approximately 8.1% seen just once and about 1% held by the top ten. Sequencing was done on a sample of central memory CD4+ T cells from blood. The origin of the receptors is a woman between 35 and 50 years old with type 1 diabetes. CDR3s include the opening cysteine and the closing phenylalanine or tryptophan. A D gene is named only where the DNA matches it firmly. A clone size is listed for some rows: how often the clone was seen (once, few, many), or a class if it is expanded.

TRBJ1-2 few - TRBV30 CAWTGGYGYTF TGTGCCTGGACTGGCGGCTATGGCTACACCTTC
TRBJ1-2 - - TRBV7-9 CASSLNRGYTF TGTGCCAGCAGCTTAAATCGGGGCTACACCTTC
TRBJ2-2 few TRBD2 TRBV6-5 CASSRLAGTGELFF TGTGCCAGCAGTCGACTAGCGGGAACCGGGGAGCTGTTTTTT
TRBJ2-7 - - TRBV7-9 CASSPGMDSPWKYF TGTGCCAGCAGCCCAGGGATGGACAGTCCCTGGAAGTACTTC
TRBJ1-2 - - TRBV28 CASSIPERASYGYTF TGTGCCAGCAGTATACCGGAGAGGGCCTCGTATGGCTACACCTTC
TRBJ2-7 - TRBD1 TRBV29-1 CSVRDRGTEQYF TGCAGCGTCCGGGACAGGGGAACCGAGCAGTACTTC
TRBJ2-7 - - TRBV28 CASSLVAGARGEQYF TGTGCCAGCAGTTTGGTGGCGGGGGCTCGTGGCGAGCAGTACTTC
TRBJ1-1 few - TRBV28 CASSFTGNTEAFF TGTGCCAGCAGTTTTACGGGGAACACTGAAGCTTTCTTT
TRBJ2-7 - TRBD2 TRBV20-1 CSARGIYEQYF TGCAGTGCGCGGGGGATTTACGAGCAGTACTTC
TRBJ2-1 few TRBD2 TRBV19 CASRPSGSSYNEQFF TGTGCCAGTAGACCAAGCGGGAGCTCCTACAATGAGCAGTTCTTC
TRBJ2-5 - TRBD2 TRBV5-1 CASSLGGTSRETQYF TGCGCCAGCAGCTTGGGGGGGACTAGCCGTGAGACCCAGTACTTC
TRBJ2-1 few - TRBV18 CASSPSRDLGEFF TGTGCCAGCTCACCTAGCCGGGACTTAGGGGAGTTCTTC
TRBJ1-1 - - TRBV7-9 CASSHSFDTEAFF TGTGCCAGCAGCCACAGTTTCGACACTGAAGCTTTCTTT
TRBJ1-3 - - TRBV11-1 CASSVTDGNTIYF TGTGCCAGCAGCGTTACAGATGGAAACACCATATATTTT
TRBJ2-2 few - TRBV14 CASSRGRTDTGELFF TGTGCCAGCAGCCGAGGACGGACAGACACCGGGGAGCTGTTTTTT
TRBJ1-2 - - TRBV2 CASSTPGVPSYGYTF TGTGCCAGCAGTACACCAGGGGTTCCTAGCTATGGCTACACCTTC
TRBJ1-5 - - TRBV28 CASRPTGFTEPQHF TGTGCCAGCAGGCCTACAGGGTTTACAGAGCCCCAGCATTTT
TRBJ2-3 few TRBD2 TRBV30 CAWSAASGFTDTQYF TGTGCCTGGAGTGCAGCTAGCGGTTTCACAGATACGCAGTATTTT
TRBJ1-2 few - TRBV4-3 CASSPFFGEDYGYTF TGCGCCAGCAGCCCCTTTTTTGGGGAGGACTATGGCTACACCTTC
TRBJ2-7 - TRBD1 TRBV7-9 CASSLGGTGVGEQYF TGTGCCAGCAGCTTAGGGGGGACAGGGGTCGGGGAGCAGTACTTC
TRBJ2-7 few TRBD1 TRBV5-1 CASSETGTGREQYF TGCGCCAGCAGCGAAACCGGGACAGGGCGCGAGCAGTACTTC
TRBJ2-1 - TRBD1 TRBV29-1 CSVGERTGGQFF TGCAGCGTGGGGGAGAGGACAGGGGGGCAGTTCTTC
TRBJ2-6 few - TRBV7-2 CASSLARGVSGANVLTF TGTGCCAGCAGCTTAGCGCGCGGGGTGTCTGGGGCCAACGTCCTGACTTTC
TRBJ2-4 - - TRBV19 CASDSVAKNIQYF TGTGCCAGCGACAGTGTAGCCAAAAACATTCAGTACTTC
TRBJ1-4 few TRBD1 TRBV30 CAWSWGQGLTNEKLFF TGTGCCTGGAGTTGGGGACAGGGACTAACTAATGAAAAACTGTTTTTT
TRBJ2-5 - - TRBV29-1 CSVRGGRQETQYF TGCAGCGTTAGGGGGGGCCGCCAAGAGACCCAGTACTTC
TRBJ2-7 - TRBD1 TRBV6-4 CASSGTGYYEQYF TGTGCCAGCAGCGGGACAGGTTACTACGAGCAGTACTTC
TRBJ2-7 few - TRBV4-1 CASSQNTEGEQYF TGCGCCAGCAGCCAAAATACCGAGGGTGAGCAGTACTTC
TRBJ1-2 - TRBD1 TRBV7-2 CASSLASGTVYGYTF TGTGCCAGCAGCTTAGCCTCCGGGACAGTTTATGGCTACACCTTC
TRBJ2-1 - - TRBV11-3 CASSLFDNEQFF TGTGCCAGCAGCTTATTCGACAATGAGCAGTTCTTC
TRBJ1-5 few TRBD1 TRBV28 CASRMTGGNQPQHF TGTGCCAGCAGAATGACAGGGGGCAATCAGCCCCAGCATTTT
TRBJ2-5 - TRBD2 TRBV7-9 CASSSSGGETQYF TGTGCCAGCAGCTCCTCGGGGGGAGAGACCCAGTACTTC
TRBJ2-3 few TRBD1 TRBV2 CASPGQGEVDTQYF TGTGCCAGCCCCGGACAGGGGGAAGTAGATACGCAGTATTTT
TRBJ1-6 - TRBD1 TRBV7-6 CASTMTGGGSPLHF TGTGCCAGCACCATGACAGGGGGAGGCTCACCCCTCCACTTT
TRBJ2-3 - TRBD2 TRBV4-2 CASSQERAGEGTDTQYF TGTGCCAGCAGCCAAGAGAGAGCGGGGGAGGGCACAGATACGCAGTATTTT
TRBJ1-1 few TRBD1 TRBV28 CASSQAGTGRRDTEAFF TGTGCCAGCAGCCAAGCCGGGACAGGGAGGCGGGACACTGAAGCTTTCTTT
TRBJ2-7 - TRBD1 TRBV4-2 CASRARGHYEQYF TGTGCCAGCAGGGCCAGGGGGCACTACGAGCAGTACTTC
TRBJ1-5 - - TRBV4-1 CASSQDLGGSNQPQHF TGCGCCAGCAGCCAAGACTTAGGAGGTAGCAATCAGCCCCAGCATTTT